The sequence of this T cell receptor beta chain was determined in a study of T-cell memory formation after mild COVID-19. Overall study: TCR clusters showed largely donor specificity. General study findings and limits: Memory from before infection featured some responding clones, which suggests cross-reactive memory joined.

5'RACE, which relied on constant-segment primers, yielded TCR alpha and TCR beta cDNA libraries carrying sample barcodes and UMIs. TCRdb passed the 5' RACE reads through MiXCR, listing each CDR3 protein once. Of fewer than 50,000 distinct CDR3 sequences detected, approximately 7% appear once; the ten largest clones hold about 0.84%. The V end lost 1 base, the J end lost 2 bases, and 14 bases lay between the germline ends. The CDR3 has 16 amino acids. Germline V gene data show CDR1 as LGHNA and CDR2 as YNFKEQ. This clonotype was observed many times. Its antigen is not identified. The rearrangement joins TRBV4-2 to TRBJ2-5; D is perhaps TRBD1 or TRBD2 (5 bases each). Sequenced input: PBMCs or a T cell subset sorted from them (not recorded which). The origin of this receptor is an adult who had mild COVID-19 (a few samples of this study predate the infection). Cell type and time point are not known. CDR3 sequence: CASSQVTGTRQETQYF. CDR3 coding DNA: TGTGCCAGCAGCCAAGTTACCGGGACGCGGCAAGAGACCCAGTACTTC.